The 23 T cell receptor beta chains below were found in one sample sequenced in a study of T cells after yellow fever vaccination. TCRdb recomputed calls from the 5' RACE reads with MiXCR, one row per CDR3 protein. The sample holds nearly 300,000 distinct CDR3 sequences; 7.5% to 9.5% are singletons and the top ten take approximately 3.5%. The sample consisted of CD4+ T cells sorted from PBMCs, taken 5 days after the yellow fever booster vaccination. The receptors originated from a man aged 18 to 29 who received the YFV17D yellow fever vaccine.

This clonotype was detected a few times. J is TRBJ2-3 and V is TRBV20-1, with 11 bases lining up with TRBD2. The CDR3 is made up of 14 amino acids. V lost 6 bases, J lost 5 bases, and 7 bases stayed unmatched. Germline CDR1 DFQATT, CDR2 SNEGSKA (reference sequence). Here the CDR3 reads CSAEGLAVRDTQYF. The CDR3 DNA reads TGCAGTGCCGAGGGACTAGCGGTTCGAGATACGCAGTATTTT.

This clonotype was observed a few times. The chain recombines TRBV4-1 with TRBJ2-7; perhaps TRBD2 as D (5 bases). The V gene's germline CDR1 is MGHRA and CDR2 YSYEKL. The CDR3 spans 14 residues. V was pared by 4 bases and J by 5 bases, with 15 bases between. CDR3 sequence: CASSPQAGPHEQYV. The CDR3, as DNA: TGCGCCAGCAGCCCCCAGGCGGGTCCCCACGAGCAGTACGTC.

This clonotype was counted a few times. This chain links TRBV24-1 with TRBJ2-3; D might be TRBD2 (5 bases). The CDR3 consists of 13 residues. Trimming pared 2 bases from V and 6 bases from J, leaving 8 bases between. CDR1 is KGHDR and CDR2 is SFDVKD in the germline V gene. The CDR3: CATSDYGGDTQYF. For the CDR3, the DNA is TGTGCCACCAGTGATTATGGCGGGGATACGCAGTATTTT.

This clonotype was found a few times. In DNA, the CDR3 is TGCAGTGCTACCCCCCACAGGGGAACTAATGAAAAACTGTTTTTT. Protein product: CSATPHRGTNEKLFF. The chain carries TRBV20-1 and TRBJ1-4; 7 nucleotides line up with TRBD1. CDR1 DFQATT and CDR2 SNEGSKA come from the germline V gene (reference sequence). This CDR3 is 15 amino acids long. With 4 bases clipped from V and 1 base from J, the junction kept 6 bases outside the gene matches.

The chain carries TRBV5-1 and TRBJ2-5, with D perhaps matching TRBD1 or TRBD2 (5 bases each). The CDR3 has 16 residues. Germline V gene data show CDR1 as SGHRS and CDR2 as YFSETQ. V shed 0 bases and J shed 0 bases, with 12 bases lying between them. The CDR3 sequence is CASSLVGTTYQETQYF. CDR3 in DNA: TGCGCCAGCAGCTTGGTCGGGACCACGTACCAAGAGACCCAGTACTTC.

In this sample, this clonotype turned up many times. The gene calls are TRBV6-2 or TRBV6-3 and TRBJ2-7; 8 bases line up with TRBD1. The ends lost 2 bases at V and 6 bases at J; junction bases unmatched: 3. This CDR3 spans 13 amino acids. Germline-derived CDR1 and CDR2 are MNHEY and SVGEGT. The CDR3 loop reads CASSYRDRTEQYV. CDR3 nucleotide sequence: TGTGCCAGCAGTTACAGGGACAGGACCGAGCAGTACGTC.

V usage is TRBV11-2 and J usage is TRBJ1-2; D is undetermined. V was shortened by 1 base and J by 7 bases, with 22 bases between the two germline ends. CDR3 length equals 17 residues. The germline V gene encodes CDR1 SGHAT and CDR2 FQNNGV. The CDR3, as DNA: TGTGCCAGCAGCTTAGGGCGCGGCGGAAACCCAGATAGTGGCTACACCTTC. This encodes CASSLGRGGNPDSGYTF. Looking up the rest from reference TRBV11-2 and TRBJ1-2 gives the full variable domain: EAGVAQSPRYKIIEKRQSVAFWCNPISGHATLYWYQQILGQGPKLLIQFQNNGVVDDSQLPKDRFSAERLKGVDSTLKIQPAKLEDSAVYLCASSLGRGGNPDSGYTFGSGTRLTVV.

This clonotype was observed a few times. V and J are TRBV4-2 and TRBJ2-7, with D possibly being TRBD2 (6 bases). The CDR3 consists of 15 residues. Germline V gives CDR1 LGHNA, CDR2 YNFKEQ. V lost 0 bases to trimming and J lost 2 bases, with 11 bases between them. The CDR3 DNA reads as TGTGCCAGCAGCCAAGAGGGGGGACCTCCCTACGAGCAGTACTTC. Its protein product is CASSQEGGPPYEQYF.

In regard to this clonotype: This clone may be a read error of a much larger clone one base away. V gene TRBV5-1 combines with J gene TRBJ2-1, with D possibly being TRBD2 (5 bases). CDR3 length equals 15 residues. The germline CDR1 and CDR2 sequences are SGHRS and YFSETQ. V gave up 7 bases and J gave up 5 bases, with 19 bases separating them. The CDR3 sequence is CASVVVPGCNNEQFF. In nucleotides, the CDR3 is TGCGCCAGCGTGGTGGTTCCGGGGTGTAACAATGAGCAGTTCTTC.

This clonotype has more than one count but fewer than ten. The chain links TRBV7-9 to TRBJ2-3; TRBD2 aligns across 13 bases. Germline CDR1 is SEHNR and CDR2 is FQNEAQ (reference sequence). After removal of 5 bases from V and 6 bases from J, the junction contained 8 bases not matched to a gene. The CDR3 is 16 amino acids. This chain's CDR3 is CASSPRLAGGRDTQYF. For the CDR3, the DNA is TGTGCCAGCAGCCCTAGACTAGCGGGGGGCCGGGATACGCAGTATTTT.

This clonotype turned up a few times. The chain links TRBV2 to TRBJ2-5; tentative D call: TRBD2 (5 bases). The V gene lost 8 bases and the J gene lost 3 bases, with 10 bases spanning the gap. Germline V gives CDR1 SNHLY, CDR2 FYNNEI. The CDR3 runs 12 residues. The CDR3 reads CASGESKETQYF. The CDR3 coding sequence is TGTGCCAGCGGGGAGTCGAAAGAGACCCAGTACTTC.

This clonotype was picked up many times. V and J are TRBV21-1 and TRBJ2-1. TRBV21-1 is a known pseudogene. The length of the CDR3 is 14 residues. The CDR3 DNA follows: TGTGCCAGCAGTTTCTGCCAGGCCATCGGTGAGCAGTTCTTC. This encodes CASSFCQAIGEQFF.

This clonotype was observed a handful of times. The genes are TRBV5-1 and TRBJ2-2; 9 positions match TRBD2. Germline assignment: CDR1 SGHRS and CDR2 YFSETQ. V gave up 7 bases and J gave up 5 bases; unmatched junction bases: 6. This CDR3 is 14 amino acids long. The CDR3 here is CASGSGGLTGELFF. The CDR3 nucleotides read TGCGCCAGCGGTAGCGGGGGACTAACCGGGGAGCTGTTTTTT.

In its sample, this clonotype was seen a few times. The chain carries TRBV7-3 and TRBJ1-6; D not resolved. Germline CDR1 SGHTA, CDR2 FQGTGA. The ends were cut back, 5 bases at V and 7 bases at J, with 15 bases in the middle. The CDR3 is 15 amino acids. The CDR3 nucleotides are TGTGCCAGCAGCCCCACTGGTGGGAGGAATTCACCCCTCCACTTT. This translates into CASSPTGGRNSPLHF.

The chain links TRBV20-1 to TRBJ2-2, with no clear D. There are 13 residues in the CDR3. Germline V gene data show CDR1 as DFQATT and CDR2 as SNEGSKA (reference sequence). V was cut by 3 bases and J by 2 bases, with 7 bases left in between. The CDR3 nucleotides read TGCAGTGCTAGGGGCAGTAACACCGGGGAGCTGTTTTTT. It is translated as CSARGSNTGELFF.

This clonotype was observed a handful of times. The chain carries TRBV4-3 and TRBJ2-5; D is possibly TRBD2 (5 bases). The CDR3 is 15 residues long. CDR1 is LGHNA and CDR2 is YSLEER in the germline V gene. Between the trimmed V and J ends, which lost 3 bases and 3 bases, there was a span of 14 bases. The CDR3 sequence: CASSHDRLRKETQYF. The CDR3 nucleotides are TGCGCCAGCAGCCATGACCGACTAAGAAAAGAGACCCAGTACTTC.

This clonotype was observed a few times. The chain is built from TRBV12-3 or TRBV12-4 and TRBJ2-7; 8 bases agree with TRBD1. CDR3 size: 14 residues. Trimming removed 6 bases from V and 6 bases from J; junction bases left unmatched: 10. The CDR3, as DNA: TGTGCCAGCAGGCGAACTCAGGGGGCTGGCGAGCAGTACTTC. As protein: CASRRTQGAGEQYF.

The V and J genes are TRBV5-1 and TRBJ2-1; tentative D call: TRBD1 (6 bases). Germline V gives CDR1 SGHRS, CDR2 YFSETQ. The CDR3 runs 12 residues. CDR3 nucleotides: TGCGAAGTCACAGGGTCCTACAATGAGCAGTTCTTC. Protein: CEVTGSYNEQFF.

The V call is TRBV10-3, the J call TRBJ2-3; 10 positions agree with TRBD1. This CDR3 spans 16 amino acids. Trimming removed 2 bases from V and 1 base from J; junction bases left unmatched: 3. In germline, CDR1 is ENHRY, CDR2 SYGVKD. The CDR3 nucleotides read TGTGCCATCAGTGAGCCCGGGACAGGGGGCACAGATACGCAGTATTTT. Its translation is CAISEPGTGGTDTQYF.

The rearrangement joins TRBV29-1 to TRBJ1-2; TRBD1 aligns across 8 bases. CDR1 SQVTM and CDR2 ANQGSEA come from the germline V gene. With V trimmed by 7 bases and J by 8 bases, 9 bases remained unmatched. This CDR3 is built from 12 residues. The CDR3 DNA follows: TGCAGCGCCGGACAGGGTCTACGCGGCTACACCTTC. This gives the protein CSAGQGLRGYTF.

This clonotype was counted at least ten times. The gene calls are TRBV12-3 or TRBV12-4 and TRBJ2-3, with 8 bases lining up with TRBD2. V lost 6 bases and J lost 1; bases outside the gene matches: 3. The length of the CDR3 is 14 residues. Written as DNA, the CDR3 is TGTGCCAGCAGGGGACTAGAAGGCACAGATACGCAGTATTTT. Protein product: CASRGLEGTDTQYF.

There are a few counts of this clonotype. The CDR3 nucleotides are TGTGCCAGCACCCTACTGGACCGGGGATTGAGCTACACCTTC. It codes for CASTLLDRGLSYTF. The chain couples TRBV28 to TRBJ1-2; D uncertain. Germline values: CDR1 MDHEN, CDR2 SYDVKM. V lost 7 bases to trimming and J lost 9 bases, with 21 bases between them. This CDR3 has 14 amino acids.

In this sample, this clonotype turned up a few times. This chain joins TRBV19 and TRBJ2-3; TRBD1 aligns across 7 bases. The trim removed 4 bases at V and 1 base at J, leaving 8 bases unmatched. CDR3 length equals 16 residues. Germline assignment: CDR1 LNHDA and CDR2 SQIVND (reference sequence). This CDR3 is CASSTYRGEGTDTQYF. For the CDR3, the DNA is TGTGCCAGTAGTACCTACAGGGGAGAGGGCACAGATACGCAGTATTTT.